The following is a TCR beta chain sequence with its context. This sample is drawn from a study of blood T cell repertoires in COVID-19. Study as a whole: In each case, the material was cDNA or gDNA derived from T cells, B-cell-depleted T cells, or PBMCs.

Original analysis: Amplification from reference gene primers served as the basis for estimated nucleated cell counts. Clones were read by immunoSEQ multiplex PCR, and TCRdb kept only the in-frame ones, dropping some. For V, J and clone size, that table is used; D and trimming come from the DNA. The sample comprises hundreds of thousands of clones, around 87% of which are singletons, and about 2.5% rests with the top ten. The receptor was derived from a woman aged 60-70 years with COVID-19, enrolled during active disease. The sample taken for sequencing was peripheral blood.

CDR3 nucleotide sequence: TGCGCCAGCAGCCCGGGACAGGGAGCCACCTACGAGCAGTACTTC. As protein: CASSPGQGATYEQYF. The J gene is TRBJ2-7, the V gene TRBV5-1; TRBD1 matches 9 bases. Trimming cost V 4 bases and J 2 bases; bases outside gene matches: 7. CDR1 and CDR2 from the germline V gene are SGHRS and YFSETQ. The CDR3 spans 15 residues.